The source of this T cell receptor beta chain is a study of T cell changes during pregnancy in multiple sclerosis. The CDR3 has 14 amino acids. CDR1 is SNHLY and CDR2 is FYNNEI in the germline V gene. The V and J ends lost 5 bases and 2 bases respectively, with 11 bases between them. The table lists this clone with a count of one. Generated by immunoSEQ multiplex PCR, the TCRdb table keeps only in-frame clones and is missing some. The table includes tens of thousands of clones, about 90% detected once. The sequencing here drew on CD4+ T cells from peripheral blood mononuclear cells, taken before pregnancy. V usage is TRBV2 and J usage is TRBJ2-3; D not certain. This clonotype was sampled from a female donor with multiple sclerosis, enrolled in a pregnancy study. The CDR3 DNA follows: TGTGCCAGCAGTCTTATCCTCCCCACAGATACGCAGTATTTT. Translation: CASSLILPTDTQYF. Variable domain in full (rest from reference TRBV2 and TRBJ2-3): EPEVTQTPSHQVTQMGQEVILRCVPISNHLYFYWYRQILGQKVEFLVSFYNNEISEKSEIFDDQFSVERPDGSNFTLKIRSTKLEDSAMYFCASSLILPTDTQYFGPGTRLTVL.